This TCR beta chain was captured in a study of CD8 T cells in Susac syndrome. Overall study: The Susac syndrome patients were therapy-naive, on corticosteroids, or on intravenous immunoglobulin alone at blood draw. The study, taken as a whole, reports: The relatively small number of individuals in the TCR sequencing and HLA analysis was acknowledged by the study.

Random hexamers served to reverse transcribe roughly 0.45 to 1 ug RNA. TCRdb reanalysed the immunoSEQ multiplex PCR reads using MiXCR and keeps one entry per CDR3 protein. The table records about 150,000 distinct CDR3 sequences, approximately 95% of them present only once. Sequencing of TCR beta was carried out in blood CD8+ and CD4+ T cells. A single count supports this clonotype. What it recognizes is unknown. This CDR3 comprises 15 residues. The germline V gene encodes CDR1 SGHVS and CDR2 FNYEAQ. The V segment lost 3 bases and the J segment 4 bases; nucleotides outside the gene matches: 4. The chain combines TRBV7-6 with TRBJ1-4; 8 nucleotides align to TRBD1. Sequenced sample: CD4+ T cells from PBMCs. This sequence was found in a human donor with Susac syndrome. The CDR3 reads CASSFRQGNNEKLFF. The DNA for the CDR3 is TGTGCCAGCAGCTTCCGACAGGGGAATAATGAAAAACTGTTTTTT.